Listed here are 24 T cell receptor beta chains from one sample, sequenced in a study of technical replicates of blood from a handful of donors. This table comes from immunoSEQ multiplex PCR, and its TCRdb copy is limited to in-frame clones, with some not included. The sample has 75,000 to 85,000 clones; approximately 96% are singletons. What was sequenced was T cells isolated from PBMCs. The receptors stem from a human donor in good health.

The chain joins TRBV27 to TRBJ2-3, with 9 bases identical to TRBD2. Germline assignment: CDR1 MNHEY and CDR2 SMNVEV (reference sequence). V was pared by 5 bases and J by 0 bases, with 9 bases of the junction left unmatched. The CDR3 loop spans 17 amino acids. The DNA for the CDR3 is TGTGCCAGCAGTCCGTTAGCGGGAGACCCCAGCACAGATACGCAGTATTTT. Its translation is CASSPLAGDPSTDTQYF.

In the case of this clone: This sample includes further DNA sequences coding for the same CDR3. The genes are TRBV27 and TRBJ2-7; 7 positions match TRBD1. Germline CDR1 and CDR2: MNHEY and SMNVEV (reference sequence). The CDR3 has 14 residues. The V segment lost 5 bases and the J segment 4 bases; nucleotides outside the gene matches: 8. The chain's CDR3 is CASSPIDRVYEQYF. The CDR3 DNA sequence: TGTGCCAGCAGTCCCATAGACAGGGTTTACGAGCAGTACTTC.

The chain couples TRBV19 to TRBJ2-1; D unclear. Per the germline V gene, CDR1 is LNHDA and CDR2 is SQIVND (reference sequence). The germline V and J ends were trimmed by 4 bases and 0 bases, with 13 bases remaining between them. CDR3 length: 16 residues. CDR3 region: CASSTAWSSSYNEQFF. The CDR3 DNA follows: TGTGCCAGTAGTACCGCTTGGAGTAGCTCCTACAATGAGCAGTTCTTC.

The chain links TRBV7-3 to TRBJ1-2; 9 nucleotides agree with TRBD1. V shed 3 bases and J 4 bases; nucleotides not matched to a gene: 6. The CDR3 extends over 15 amino acids. Germline assignment: CDR1 SGHTA and CDR2 FQGTGA. The CDR3 here is CASSLSGQGLYGYTF. CDR3 nucleotides: TGTGCCAGCAGCTTGTCGGGACAGGGCCTCTATGGCTACACCTTC.

The DNA of the CDR3 is TGTGCCAGCAGCTTTGAAGCTTACACAGATACGCAGTATTTT. It encodes CASSFEAYTDTQYF. The V and J genes are TRBV11-3 and TRBJ2-3; D is unresolved. The V gene lost 3 bases and the J gene lost 2 bases, with 9 bases spanning the gap. The CDR3 has 14 residues. Looked up from germline, CDR1 is SGHNT and CDR2 is YENEEA.

The J gene is TRBJ2-1, the V gene TRBV9; a weak D match, TRBD1 (6 bases). This CDR3 is built from 16 residues. Per the germline V gene, CDR1 is SGDLS and CDR2 is YYNGEE. With 0 bases removed from V and 1 base from J, the gap between germline ends came to 11 bases. The CDR3 is CASSVVWGLSYNEQFF. In DNA, the CDR3 is TGTGCCAGCAGCGTAGTCTGGGGGCTATCCTACAATGAGCAGTTCTTC.

The gene calls are TRBV27 and TRBJ2-7; 8 positions agree with TRBD1. From germline, CDR1 is MNHEY and CDR2 SMNVEV (reference sequence). This CDR3 has 16 amino acids. The V and J ends lost 6 bases and 6 bases, in that order; junction bases with no gene match: 16. CDR3 residues: CASSPTPGQGPREQYF. CDR3 DNA sequence: TGTGCCAGCAGCCCGACCCCCGGACAGGGCCCTCGCGAGCAGTACTTC.

This chain links TRBV12-5 with TRBJ1-1; weak D call: TRBD1 (6 bases). The V gene's germline CDR1 is LGHNT and CDR2 FRNRAP. Trimming pared 0 bases from V and 5 bases from J, leaving 13 bases between. The CDR3 sequence is 15 residues long. DNA for the CDR3: TGTGCTAGTGGTTTGGTCCCACAAGGGGGTACTGAAGCTTTCTTT. It encodes CASGLVPQGGTEAFF.

The V gene is TRBV27, the J gene TRBJ1-5; unclear D gene. V lost 0 bases and J 3 bases, leaving 6 bases between the germline ends. The V gene's germline CDR1 is MNHEY and CDR2 SMNVEV (reference sequence). This CDR3 has 14 amino acids. For the CDR3, the DNA is TGTGCCAGCAGTTTATCAACTACCAATCAGCCCCAGCATTTT. This gives the protein CASSLSTTNQPQHF.

This chain joins TRBV5-1 and TRBJ2-3; 8 bases match TRBD2. Germline V gene data show CDR1 as SGHRS and CDR2 as YFSETQ. This CDR3 has 15 residues. V lost 0 bases, J lost 4 bases, and 4 bases stayed unmatched. The CDR3 sequence is CASSLAGRAPDTQYF. Written as DNA, the CDR3 is TGCGCCAGCAGCTTGGCCGGGAGGGCCCCAGATACGCAGTATTTT. Together with reference TRBV5-1 and TRBJ2-3, the CDR3 gives the full variable domain: KAGVTQTPRYLIKTRGQQVTLSCSPISGHRSVSWYQQTPGQGLQFLFEYFSETQRNKGNFPGRFSGRQFSNSRSEMNVSTLELGDSALYLCASSLAGRAPDTQYFGPGTRLTVL.

The chain couples TRBV4-1 to TRBJ2-2; 8 nucleotides align to TRBD2. With V trimmed by 7 bases and J by 6 bases, 16 bases remained unmatched. This CDR3 contains 17 residues. CDR1 and CDR2 (germline): MGHRA, YSYEKL. The CDR3 nucleotides read TGCGCCAGCAATAAAGATAACCAGCGGGAGATCCCCGGGGAGCTGTTTTTT. This translates into CASNKDNQREIPGELFF.

The V call is TRBV30, the J call TRBJ2-7, with 9 positions matching TRBD2. Germline CDR1 GTSNPN, CDR2 SVGIG (reference sequence). The V and J ends lost 2 bases and 3 bases, in that order; junction bases with no gene match: 5. The CDR3 sequence is 14 residues long. Here the CDR3 reads CAWSLRLADYEQYF. DNA of the CDR3: TGTGCCTGGAGTCTTCGACTAGCGGACTACGAGCAGTACTTC.

The chain recombines TRBV7-9 with TRBJ2-1, with 10 nucleotides matching TRBD2. The trim removed 5 bases at V and 4 bases at J, leaving 8 bases unmatched. Germline CDR1 reads SEHNR; CDR2 reads FQNEAQ (reference sequence). CDR3 length: 16 amino acids. The CDR3 region has the DNA TGTGCCAGCAGCGAAGGACTAGCGGATAATTACAATGAGCAGTTCTTC. Translated: CASSEGLADNYNEQFF.

This chain connects TRBV14 to TRBJ2-5; TRBD2 agrees at 11 bases. The CDR3 is 17 residues long. Looked up from germline, CDR1 is SGHDN and CDR2 is FVKESK. The V and J ends lost 4 bases and 1 base, in that order; junction bases with no gene match: 8. DNA of the CDR3: TGTGCCAGCAGCCGTCTAGCGGGAGGAGCTAGCCAAGAGACCCAGTACTTC. It is translated as CASSRLAGGASQETQYF.

The rearrangement uses TRBV29-1 and TRBJ1-5; no clear D. V was trimmed by 4 bases and J by 0 bases, leaving 10 bases between them. Germline V CDR1 and CDR2: SQVTM, ANQGSEA. The CDR3 runs to 14 residues. The CDR3 region has the DNA TGCAGCGTTGTAGGGCGGGATAGCAATCAGCCCCAGCATTTT. Its protein is CSVVGRDSNQPQHF.

This chain links TRBV28 with TRBJ1-5, with D uncertain. This CDR3 contains 12 residues. Trimming cost V 6 bases and J 7 bases, with 10 bases left between them. Germline loops: CDR1 MDHEN, CDR2 SYDVKM. CDR3 sequence (DNA): TGTGCCAGCAGATACCAACGGCAGCCCCAGCATTTT. Its translation is CASRYQRQPQHF.

This chain links TRBV2 with TRBJ1-1; D is unresolved. CDR3 length equals 18 residues. Trimming took 8 bases from V and 4 from J, leaving 29 bases between them. The germline CDR1 and CDR2 sequences are SNHLY and FYNNEI. Written as DNA, the CDR3 is TGTGCCAGCTATGACATACTAAACCTTCGAACCGCGGGCACTGAAGCTTTCTTT. Its protein is CASYDILNLRTAGTEAFF.

The chain recombines TRBV6-1 with TRBJ1-5; D possibly corresponds to TRBD1 (5 bases). V was clipped by 3 bases and J by 7 bases, with 10 bases between them. Germline V gene lookup returns CDR1 MNHNS and CDR2 SASEGT. The CDR3 contains 13 residues. The CDR3 DNA follows: TGTGCCAGCAGTGAGGGAGGGGAGCAGCCCCAGCATTTT. As protein: CASSEGGEQPQHF.

V is TRBV15 and J is TRBJ2-7, with TRBD2 identical over 7 bases. The ends lost 0 bases at V and 6 bases at J; junction bases unmatched: 8. The V gene's germline CDR1 is LNHNV and CDR2 YYDKDF (reference sequence). This CDR3 has 15 amino acids. In DNA form, the CDR3 reads TGTGCCACCAGCAGAGACGGACGGGAGGTGATCGAGCAGTACTTC. Amino acid sequence: CATSRDGREVIEQYF.

The chain couples TRBV7-8 to TRBJ2-2; tentatively, D is TRBD1 (6 bases). The CDR3 spans 16 residues. Trimming shortened V by 1 base and J by 0 bases, and 9 bases separated the two germline ends. Germline V gives CDR1 SGHVS, CDR2 FQNEAQ. CDR3 coding DNA: TGTGCCAGCAGCTTAGGACAGGCGTCGAACACCGGGGAGCTGTTTTTT. Residues: CASSLGQASNTGELFF.

The chain combines TRBV6-1 with TRBJ2-7; no firm D call. CDR1 MNHNS and CDR2 SASEGT come from the germline V gene. The CDR3 runs to 15 residues. The ends were cut back, 3 bases at V and 5 bases at J, with 17 bases in the middle. CDR3 region: CASSEGKREVHEQYF. Here the CDR3 DNA reads TGTGCCAGCAGTGAGGGTAAAAGAGAGGTCCACGAGCAGTACTTC.

This rearrangement joins TRBV25-1 to TRBJ2-7; 7 nucleotides match TRBD2. The CDR3 is 14 amino acids. Germline V gene lookup returns CDR1 MGHDK and CDR2 SYGVNS. Germline trimming cut 6 bases from V and 2 bases from J; bases unmatched to any gene: 7. This CDR3 is CASSWGGLTYEQYF. The CDR3, as DNA: TGTGCCAGCAGCTGGGGGGGACTGACCTACGAGCAGTACTTC.

This chain uses TRBV5-8 with TRBJ2-7; D not resolved. The CDR3 is 15 amino acids. Germline values: CDR1 SGHTS, CDR2 YDEGEE. V lost 2 bases to trimming and J lost 2 bases, with 14 bases between them. The CDR3 coding sequence is TGTGCCAGCAGCTTAAAAAGCGTACTCCCCTACGAGCAGTACTTC. This gives the protein CASSLKSVLPYEQYF.

This clone occurred once. The chain combines TRBV28 with TRBJ2-7; TRBD1 agrees at 8 bases. Germline-derived CDR1 and CDR2 are MDHEN and SYDVKM. J was trimmed by 11 bases and V by 5 bases; bases with no gene match: 11. This CDR3 spans 13 amino acids. CDR3 sequence: CASSLQGALMEYF. The CDR3, as DNA: TGTGCCAGCAGTCTTCAGGGGGCTTTAATGGAGTACTTC.